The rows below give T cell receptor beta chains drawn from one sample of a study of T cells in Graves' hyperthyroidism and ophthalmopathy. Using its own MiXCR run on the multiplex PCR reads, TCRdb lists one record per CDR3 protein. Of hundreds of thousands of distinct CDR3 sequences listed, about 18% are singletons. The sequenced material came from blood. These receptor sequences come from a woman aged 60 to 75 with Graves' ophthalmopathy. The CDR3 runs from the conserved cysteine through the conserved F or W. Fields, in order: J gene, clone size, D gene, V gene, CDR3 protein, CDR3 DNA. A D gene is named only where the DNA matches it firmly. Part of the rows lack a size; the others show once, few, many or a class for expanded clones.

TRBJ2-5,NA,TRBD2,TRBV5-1,CASSPLAGGGETQYF,TGCGCCAGCAGCCCCCTAGCGGGAGGGGGGGAGACCCAGTACTTC
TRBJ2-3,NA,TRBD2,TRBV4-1,CASSQRAVSAGALRSQYF,TGCGCCAGCAGCCAGAGGGCCGTATCAGCGGGGGCCCTCCGGTCGCAGTATTTT
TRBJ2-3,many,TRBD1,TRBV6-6,CASSYKGTGAAGTDTQYF,TGTGCCAGCAGTTACAAGGGGACAGGGGCCGCAGGCACAGATACGCAGTATTTT
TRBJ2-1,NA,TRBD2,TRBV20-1,CSARGTSGRNNEQFF,TGCAGTGCTAGGGGGACTAGCGGGAGGAACAATGAGCAGTTCTTC
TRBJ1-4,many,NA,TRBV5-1,CASSLIPGTAATNEKLFF,TGCGCCAGCAGCTTAATCCCCGGGACGGCTGCAACTAATGAAAAACTGTTTTTT
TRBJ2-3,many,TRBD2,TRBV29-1,CSVVGTSGGSTDTQYF,TGCAGCGTTGTAGGGACTAGCGGGGGTAGCACAGATACGCAGTATTTT
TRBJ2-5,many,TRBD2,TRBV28,CASSLTREGPETQYF,TGTGCCAGCAGTTTGACGCGGGAGGGCCCGGAGACCCAGTACTTC
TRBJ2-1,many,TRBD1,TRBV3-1,CASSRHRDRGGNEQFF,TGTGCCAGCAGCCGCCACCGGGACAGAGGAGGAAATGAGCAGTTCTTC
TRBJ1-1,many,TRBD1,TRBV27,CASSLKQGITEAFF,TGTGCCAGCAGTTTAAAACAGGGGATCACTGAAGCTTTCTTT
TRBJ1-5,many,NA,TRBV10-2,CASSDRGLGPQHF,TGCGCCAGCAGTGACAGGGGCTTGGGGCCCCAGCATTTT
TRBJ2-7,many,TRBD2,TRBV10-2,CASSVTDGGTTYEQYF,TGCGCCAGCAGTGTAACTGACGGCGGGACTACCTACGAGCAGTACTTC
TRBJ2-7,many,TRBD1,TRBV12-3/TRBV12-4,CASSRQGVEQYF,TGTGCCAGCAGTCGACAGGGAGTCGAGCAGTACTTC
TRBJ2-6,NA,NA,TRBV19,CASSLQISGANVLTF,TGTGCCAGTAGTCTACAGATTTCTGGGGCCAACGTCCTGACTTTC
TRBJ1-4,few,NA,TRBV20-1,CSARDLTSATNEKLFF,TGCAGTGCTAGAGATTTGACCTCAGCAACTAATGAAAAACTGTTTTTT
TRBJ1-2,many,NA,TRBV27,CASSLAGEGYTF,TGTGCCAGCAGTTTGGCTGGGGAAGGCTACACCTTC
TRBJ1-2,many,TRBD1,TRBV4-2,CASSQDRDRGTFHGYTF,TGTGCCAGCAGCCAAGATCGGGACAGGGGCACATTCCATGGCTACACCTTC
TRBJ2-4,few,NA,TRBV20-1,CSARKGGGENIQYF,TGCAGTGCTAGAAAGGGAGGGGGGGAAAACATTCAGTACTTC
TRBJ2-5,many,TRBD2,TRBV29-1,CSVAPGGQETQYF,TGCAGCGTTGCACCGGGAGGTCAAGAGACCCAGTACTTC
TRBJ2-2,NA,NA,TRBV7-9,CASSLGVSGELFF,TGTGCCAGCAGCTTAGGGGTTTCCGGGGAGCTGTTTTTT
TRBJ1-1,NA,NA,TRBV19,CASSFTRDGDAFF,TGTGCCAGTAGTTTCACCCGGGACGGGGATGCTTTCTTT
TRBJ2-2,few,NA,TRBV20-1,CSAAGRTGELFF,TGCAGTGCGGCTGGACGGACCGGGGAGCTGTTTTTT
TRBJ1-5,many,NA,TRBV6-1,CASSYGRIYGQLTGNQPQHF,TGTGCCAGCAGTTACGGTCGTATATATGGACAGCTCACCGGCAATCAGCCCCAGCATTTT
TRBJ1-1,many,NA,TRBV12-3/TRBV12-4,CASSFKRPSSSRMNTEAFF,TGTGCCAGCAGTTTTAAAAGGCCAAGTTCAAGTAGAATGAACACTGAAGCTTTCTTT
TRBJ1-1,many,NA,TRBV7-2,CASSFSLPGFNTEAFF,TGTGCCAGCAGCTTCTCTCTTCCGGGTTTTAACACTGAAGCTTTCTTT